One T cell receptor beta chain is described in this entry. Its antigen is not identified. The sample originates from a study of response to subunit inactivated influenza vaccine. Study outcomes and limitations: Authors suggested few new T cells are recruited by each seasonal influenza vaccination.

The V end lost 4 bases, the J end lost 0 bases, and 10 bases lay between the germline ends. This CDR3 is built from 15 residues. Germline CDR1 is SGHRS and CDR2 is YFSETQ. TCRdb itself ran the RT-PCR reads through MiXCR, one entry per CDR3 protein. There are roughly 710,000 distinct CDR3 sequences in the sample; 14% occur only once, and less than 8.5% lies in the top ten. The source material was PBMCs from blood, sampled about 14 days before vaccination. The sequence derives from a man in his fifties who received an inactivated influenza vaccine. The chain uses TRBV5-1 and TRBJ1-4; no firm D call. This CDR3 is CASSRADATNEKLFF. The CDR3 DNA sequence: TGCGCCAGCAGCCGGGCAGACGCAACTAATGAAAAACTGTTTTTT.